This TCR beta chain was documented in a study of cytomegalovirus exposure and HLA in healthy donors. Study-wide results and caveats: The authors later found most CMV-associated TCR beta chains appeared HLA-restricted.

CDR1 is SGHVS and CDR2 is FNYEAQ in the germline V gene. The trim removed 0 bases at V and 4 bases at J, leaving 8 bases unmatched. The length of the CDR3 is 16 residues. Remarks on this clone: The target antigen is unknown.

The PCR was carried out with 60 Vbeta primers and 13 Jbeta primers. Profiling relied on immunoSEQ multiplex PCR, and the TCRdb table lists in-frame clones only, not all of them. The table has more than 90,000 clones, around 73% seen once. Sequenced material: PBMCs. The TCR was taken from a woman in her forties in good health and CMV-seronegative. This chain uses TRBV7-6 with TRBJ2-7; the match to TRBD1 covers 8 bases. Here the CDR3 reads CASSLAWKGQEYEQYF. CDR3 DNA sequence: TGTGCCAGCAGCTTAGCTTGGAAGGGACAGGAGTACGAGCAGTACTTC.